This T cell receptor (beta chain) was sequenced for a study of T cell changes during pregnancy in multiple sclerosis. Assay: immunoSEQ multiplex PCR; the TCRdb copy retains only in-frame clones and omits some. The data contain under 80,000 clones, approximately 92% of them singletons. Trimming removed 3 bases from V and 6 bases from J; junction bases left unmatched: 5. This CDR3 has 15 residues. In germline, CDR1 is SGHTA, CDR2 FQGNSA. The specimen comprised peripheral blood, sampled before pregnancy. This rearrangement joins TRBV7-2 to TRBJ2-1; TRBD2 matches at 10 bases. The sequence derives from a female donor with multiple sclerosis, enrolled in a pregnancy study. CDR3 sequence (DNA): TGTGCCAGCAGCTTGCGGCCTAGCGGGGGCAATGAGCAGTTCTTC. It translates to CASSLRPSGGNEQFF.